This T cell receptor beta chain stems from a study of cytomegalovirus exposure and HLA in healthy donors. These donors, healthy bone marrow donors, were studied. Germline lookup yields CDR1 MNHNS and CDR2 SASEGT. The CDR3 has 15 residues. Vbeta (60) and Jbeta (13) primers were used in the PCR. Produced via immunoSEQ multiplex PCR; TCRdb's table is partial and in-frame only. The table has around 150,000 clones, approximately 80% seen once; the top ten hold more than 3%. This TCR was recovered from a man aged 30 to 39 in good health and CMV-seropositive. Sequenced: PBMCs. The genes are TRBV6-1 and TRBJ2-2, with TRBD1 matching over 9 bases. The CDR3 spells CGAERTGVATGELFF. Here the CDR3 DNA reads TGTGGCGCCGAACGGACAGGGGTCGCCACCGGGGAGCTGTTTTTT.